This TCR beta chain was recovered during a study of identifying expanded T cells in peripheral blood. Germline assignment: CDR1 PRHDT and CDR2 FYEKMQ (reference sequence). J lost 4 bases, V lost 5 bases, and 4 bases had no gene match. This CDR3 region has 14 residues. The table came from immunoSEQ multiplex PCR; TCRdb's copy has only in-frame clones and leaves some out. Among about 100,000 clones listed, over 80% were seen once. This clone was counted a single time. Sequenced material: blood. The chain couples TRBV13 to TRBJ2-1; TRBD2 matches at 8 bases. This TCR was recovered from a person aged 18-70 years in good health. The CDR3 DNA reads TGTGCCAGCAGCGTCAGCGGGGGTTACAATGAGCAGTTCTTC. It yields the protein CASSVSGGYNEQFF.